Listed below are T cell receptor beta chains from one sample, sequenced in a study of T-cell memory formation after mild COVID-19. From the 5' RACE reads, TCRdb called clonotypes with MiXCR, one entry per CDR3 protein. This table holds some 120,000 distinct CDR3 sequences, about 6% found once. The sample comprised PBMCs or a T cell subset sorted from them (not recorded which). Receptor source: an adult woman who had mild COVID-19 (a few samples of this study predate the infection). Cell type and time point are not known. Each CDR3 is given with its conserved first and last residue. D genes are given only for firm matches. Clone size is not always given. Where it is, it says once, few, many or a class for expanded clones.

D gene: .; J gene: TRBJ2-1; clone size: many; V gene: TRBV5-1; CDR3 DNA: TGCGCCAGCAGCTCCGGACAGACCTCCTACAATGAGCAGTTCTTC; CDR3 protein: CASSSGQTSYNEQFF
D gene: TRBD1; J gene: TRBJ2-7; clone size: many; V gene: TRBV4-1; CDR3 DNA: TGCGCCAGCAGCCATGGGACAGGGAACGGCGAGCAGTACTTC; CDR3 protein: CASSHGTGNGEQYF
D gene: .; J gene: TRBJ1-2; clone size: many; V gene: TRBV12-3/TRBV12-4; CDR3 DNA: TGTGCCAGCAGTTTTCGGGGTCGGGGCTACACCTTC; CDR3 protein: CASSFRGRGYTF
D gene: .; J gene: TRBJ1-1; clone size: .; V gene: TRBV4-1; CDR3 DNA: TGCGCCAGCAGCCAAGATCCCGGGGCAGGGGATGGGAACACTGAAGCTTTCTTT; CDR3 protein: CASSQDPGAGDGNTEAFF
D gene: .; J gene: TRBJ2-6; clone size: few; V gene: TRBV5-1; CDR3 DNA: TGCGCCAGCACCTGGGGCTCTGGGGCCAACGTCCTGACTTTC; CDR3 protein: CASTWGSGANVLTF
D gene: TRBD2; J gene: TRBJ2-3; clone size: few; V gene: TRBV7-2; CDR3 DNA: TGTGCCAGCAGCTTGGTTGGAGGGAGGGCAGGGGATACGCAGTATTTT; CDR3 protein: CASSLVGGRAGDTQYF
D gene: .; J gene: TRBJ2-1; clone size: .; V gene: TRBV7-2; CDR3 DNA: TGTGACAGCAGCTCCTCGGACAAGCGAAATGAGCAGTTCTTC; CDR3 protein: CDSSSSDKRNEQFF
D gene: TRBD1; J gene: TRBJ1-5; clone size: many; V gene: TRBV20-1; CDR3 DNA: TGCAGTGCTAGAGCCTTGAGGGGGCTGCAGCCCCAGCATTTT; CDR3 protein: CSARALRGLQPQHF
D gene: .; J gene: TRBJ2-1; clone size: .; V gene: TRBV6-2/TRBV6-3; CDR3 DNA: TGTGCCAGCAAGGAGGGTGGTGGCAATGAGCAGTTCTTC; CDR3 protein: CASKEGGGNEQFF
D gene: .; J gene: TRBJ1-6; clone size: many; V gene: TRBV7-9; CDR3 DNA: TGTGCCAGCAGCAACAGTAATTCACCCCTCCACTTT; CDR3 protein: CASSNSNSPLHF
D gene: TRBD2; J gene: TRBJ2-3; clone size: .; V gene: TRBV2; CDR3 DNA: TGTGCCAGCAGGACGCACCAAAGCGGGGCATACACAGATACGCAGTATTTT; CDR3 protein: CASRTHQSGAYTDTQYF
D gene: .; J gene: TRBJ2-1; clone size: .; V gene: TRBV5-1; CDR3 DNA: TGCGCCAGCAGCTTGGCCGCGGATTCTTACAATGAGCAGTTCTTC; CDR3 protein: CASSLAADSYNEQFF
D gene: TRBD2; J gene: TRBJ2-7; clone size: few; V gene: TRBV3-1; CDR3 DNA: TGTGCCAGCAGCCAAGAATCCCTACTAGCGGGAGAGGGCGAGCAGTACTTC; CDR3 protein: CASSQESLLAGEGEQYF
D gene: .; J gene: TRBJ2-6; clone size: few; V gene: TRBV4-1; CDR3 DNA: TGCGCCAGCAGCCAAGATCTTTGGTTAAGTGGGGCCAACGTCCTGACTTTC; CDR3 protein: CASSQDLWLSGANVLTF
D gene: .; J gene: TRBJ1-2; clone size: few; V gene: TRBV13; CDR3 DNA: TGTGCCAGCAGCTTTCCCACCGGGGGGGGCTACACCTTC; CDR3 protein: CASSFPTGGGYTF
D gene: TRBD1; J gene: TRBJ1-3; clone size: .; V gene: TRBV10-3; CDR3 DNA: TGTGCCATCAGTGACCCGACAGGGGGGATCTCTGGAAACACCATATATTTT; CDR3 protein: CAISDPTGGISGNTIYF
D gene: .; J gene: TRBJ2-1; clone size: .; V gene: TRBV21-1; CDR3 DNA: TGTGCCAGCAGCGGCCTTGGGGACAGGGCTTACAATGAGCAGTTCTTC; CDR3 protein: CASSGLGDRAYNEQFF
D gene: .; J gene: TRBJ1-6; clone size: .; V gene: TRBV6-5; CDR3 DNA: TGTGCCAGCAGTTACTCGACAGTTGATTCACCCCTCCACTTT; CDR3 protein: CASSYSTVDSPLHF
D gene: TRBD1; J gene: TRBJ1-4; clone size: few; V gene: TRBV12-3/TRBV12-4; CDR3 DNA: TGTGCCAGCAGTGAGAGACAGGGGTGGGAAAAACTGTTTTTT; CDR3 protein: CASSERQGWEKLFF
D gene: .; J gene: TRBJ1-4; clone size: few; V gene: TRBV20-1; CDR3 DNA: TGCAGTGCTAGAGCTGAGAACGAAAAACTGTTTTTT; CDR3 protein: CSARAENEKLFF
D gene: .; J gene: TRBJ2-2; clone size: .; V gene: TRBV5-1; CDR3 DNA: TGCGCCAGCAGCTCAGGGTCGCCCGGGGAGCTGTTTTTT; CDR3 protein: CASSSGSPGELFF
D gene: TRBD1; J gene: TRBJ1-2; clone size: few; V gene: TRBV11-1; CDR3 DNA: TGTGCCAGCAGCCATCCGGGACAGTCGCTCGGCTACACCTTC; CDR3 protein: CASSHPGQSLGYTF
D gene: .; J gene: TRBJ2-3; clone size: .; V gene: TRBV27; CDR3 DNA: TGTGCCAGCAGTTTCCGGGGATTGAATACGCAGTATTTT; CDR3 protein: CASSFRGLNTQYF
D gene: .; J gene: TRBJ1-6; clone size: .; V gene: TRBV20-1; CDR3 DNA: TGCAGTGCTAGAGCTACAGGGCTGGACAATTCACCCCTCCACTTT; CDR3 protein: CSARATGLDNSPLHF
D gene: TRBD2; J gene: TRBJ2-1; clone size: few; V gene: TRBV27; CDR3 DNA: TGTGCCAGCAGCCCCCGGGCCGGACTAGCGGGACCGGTGAGCTCCTACAATGAGCAGTTCTTC; CDR3 protein: CASSPRAGLAGPVSSYNEQFF
D gene: .; J gene: TRBJ1-4; clone size: few; V gene: TRBV7-9; CDR3 DNA: TGTGCCAGCAGCTTTATTTCAGGGCTGGGCGAAAAACTGTTTTTT; CDR3 protein: CASSFISGLGEKLFF
D gene: TRBD2; J gene: TRBJ2-1; clone size: .; V gene: TRBV4-1; CDR3 DNA: TGCGCCAGCAGCCACCCTAGCGGGGAAAACAATGAGCAGTTCTTC; CDR3 protein: CASSHPSGENNEQFF